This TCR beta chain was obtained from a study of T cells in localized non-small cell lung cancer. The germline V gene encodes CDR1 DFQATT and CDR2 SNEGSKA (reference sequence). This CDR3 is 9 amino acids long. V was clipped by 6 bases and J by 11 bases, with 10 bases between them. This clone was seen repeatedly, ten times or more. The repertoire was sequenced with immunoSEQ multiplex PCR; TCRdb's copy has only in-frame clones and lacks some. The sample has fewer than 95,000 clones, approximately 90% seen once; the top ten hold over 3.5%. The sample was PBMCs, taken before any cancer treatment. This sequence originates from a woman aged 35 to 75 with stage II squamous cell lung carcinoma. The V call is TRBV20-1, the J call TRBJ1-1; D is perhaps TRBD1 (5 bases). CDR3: CSAGGGAFF. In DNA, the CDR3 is TGCAGTGCGGGGGGAGGGGCTTTCTTT.